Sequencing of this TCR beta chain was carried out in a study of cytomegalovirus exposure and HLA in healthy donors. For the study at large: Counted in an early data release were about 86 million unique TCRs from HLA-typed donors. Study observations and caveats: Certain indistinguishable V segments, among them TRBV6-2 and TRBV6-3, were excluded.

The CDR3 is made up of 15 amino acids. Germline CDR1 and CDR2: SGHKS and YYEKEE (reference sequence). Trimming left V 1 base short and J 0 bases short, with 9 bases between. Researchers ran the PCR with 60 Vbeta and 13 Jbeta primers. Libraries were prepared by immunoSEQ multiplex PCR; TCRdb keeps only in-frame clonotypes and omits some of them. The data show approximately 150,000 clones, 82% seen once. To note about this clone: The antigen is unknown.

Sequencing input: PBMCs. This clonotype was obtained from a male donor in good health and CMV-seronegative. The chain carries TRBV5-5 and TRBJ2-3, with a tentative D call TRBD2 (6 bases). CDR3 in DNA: TGTGCCAGCAGCTTGTCTCGGGGGAGCACAGATACGCAGTATTTT. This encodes CASSLSRGSTDTQYF.